The 20 T cell receptor beta chains below come from one sample, sequenced in a study of identical twins. One entry per CDR3 protein, called by TCRdb with MiXCR from the 5' RACE reads. There are 700,000 or so distinct CDR3 sequences in the sample; 21% occur only once, and more than 4% lies in the top ten. This sample was shared with a second study, whose subject was T cells expressing NK-cell markers.

Sequenced material: PBMCs. The receptors come from a woman between 18 and 30 years old in good health.

The rearrangement uses TRBV7-9 and TRBJ2-3, with 9 bases fitting TRBD2. CDR1 is SEHNR and CDR2 is FQNEAQ in the germline V gene (reference sequence). The CDR3 covers 12 residues. Unmatched junction bases numbered 2, after V lost 5 bases and J lost 8 bases. The CDR3 DNA is TGTGCCAGCAGCAATAGCGGGAGTACGCAGTATTTT. Translation gives CASSNSGSTQYF.

J is TRBJ2-7 and V is TRBV29-1; 10 bases agree with TRBD1. CDR1 is SQVTM and CDR2 is ANQGSEA in the germline V gene. Losses at the gene ends were 6 bases for V and 1 base for J; bases not matched to a gene: 9. CDR3 size: 15 residues. CDR3 sequence (DNA): TGCAGCGTCGGAGGGGACAGGGGTAATTCCTACGAGCAGTACTTC. Its protein is CSVGGDRGNSYEQYF.

The rearrangement links TRBV6-4 to TRBJ2-3; TRBD1 or TRBD2 may be the D gene (5 bases each). Germline assignment: CDR1 MRHNA and CDR2 SNTAGT. The CDR3 extends over 15 amino acids. Trimming took off 0 bases at V and 6 bases at J, with 13 bases between the two ends. This CDR3 is CASSDSRRGSDTQYF. The CDR3 bases are TGTGCCAGCAGTGACTCAAGACGGGGCTCGGATACGCAGTATTTT.

The CDR3 is CASSPGLALSYNEQFF. The CDR3, as DNA: TGTGCCAGCAGCCCGGGACTAGCCCTAAGCTACAATGAGCAGTTCTTC. The chain joins TRBV5-5 to TRBJ2-1, with 9 positions matching TRBD2. Germline values: CDR1 SGHKS, CDR2 YYEKEE (reference sequence). V shed 4 bases, J shed 3 bases, and the junction held 8 bases outside the gene matches. The CDR3 totals 16 residues.

This clonotype has just a few counts. The rearrangement joins TRBV20-1 to TRBJ1-6; D remains unclear. Between the trimmed V and J ends, which lost 6 bases and 3 bases, there was a span of 9 bases. Germline CDR1 is DFQATT and CDR2 is SNEGSKA (reference sequence). This CDR3 spans 13 amino acids. CDR3 sequence: CSAGHDYNSPLHF. Here the CDR3 DNA reads TGCAGTGCAGGGCATGACTATAATTCACCCCTCCACTTT.

This clonotype was recorded a few times. The chain carries TRBV7-6 and TRBJ2-2; TRBD1 might be the D (5 bases). The V gene lost 2 bases and the J gene lost 4 bases, with 20 bases spanning the gap. The germline gives CDR1 SGHVS, CDR2 FNYEAQ. The CDR3 runs 18 residues. The CDR3 sequence is CASSLSPALRVRTGELFF. CDR3 coding DNA: TGTGCCAGCAGCTTATCGCCTGCTCTCAGGGTCCGCACCGGGGAGCTGTTTTTT. The full variable domain, rest sourced from reference TRBV7-6 and TRBJ2-2, is GAGVSQSPRYKVTKRGQDVALRCDPISGHVSLYWYRQALGQGPEFLTYFNYEAQQDKSGLPNDRFSAERPEGSISTLTIQRTEQRDSAMYRCASSLSPALRVRTGELFFGEGSRLTVL.

This clonotype was detected ten times or more. This chain connects TRBV20-1 to TRBJ2-4; D unclear. The CDR3 covers 14 residues. Trimming took off 4 bases at V and 0 bases at J, with 10 bases between the two ends. Looked up from germline, CDR1 is DFQATT and CDR2 is SNEGSKA (reference sequence). The CDR3 is CSATDRLAKNIQYF. In DNA form, the CDR3 reads TGCAGTGCTACGGACCGACTAGCCAAAAACATTCAGTACTTC.

The chain has TRBV7-9 and TRBJ2-5; D tentatively fits TRBD1 or TRBD2 (5 bases each). CDR1 and CDR2 from the germline V gene are SEHNR and FQNEAQ (reference sequence). The CDR3 loop spans 15 amino acids. V was shortened by 3 bases and J by 5 bases, with 16 bases between the two germline ends. CDR3 sequence (DNA): TGTGCCAGCAGCTTTAGGACAACTAGGAGGGAGACCCAGTACTTC. Its translation: CASSFRTTRRETQYF.

This rearrangement joins TRBV19 to TRBJ2-3; a weak D match, TRBD2 (5 bases). The CDR3 runs to 14 residues. V was pared by 6 bases and J by 7 bases, with 17 bases between. Per the germline V gene, CDR1 is LNHDA and CDR2 is SQIVND (reference sequence). This CDR3 reads CASRAEQRVNTQYF. CDR3 DNA: TGTGCCAGTAGGGCTGAACAGAGGGTGAATACGCAGTATTTT.

This clonotype has just a few counts. The rearrangement links TRBV20-1 to TRBJ2-2, with D hard to call. The CDR3 length is 13 residues. From germline, CDR1 is DFQATT and CDR2 SNEGSKA (reference sequence). V lost 5 bases and J lost 2, with 9 bases in between. CDR3 nucleotide sequence: TGCAGTGCTCCCCAACCTAACACCGGGGAGCTGTTTTTT. Residues: CSAPQPNTGELFF.

This clonotype was observed a few times. The chain recombines TRBV20-1 with TRBJ2-3, with a possible D match to TRBD1 (5 bases). Germline V gene data show CDR1 as DFQATT and CDR2 as SNEGSKA (reference sequence). The CDR3 runs to 13 residues. V was cut by 4 bases and J by 4 bases, with 12 bases left in between. In DNA form, the CDR3 reads TGCAGTGCTATGGCCGACAGCCCAGATACGCAGTATTTT. Translating gives CSAMADSPDTQYF.

V gene TRBV29-1 combines with J gene TRBJ2-1; 10 nucleotides match TRBD2. V was clipped by 4 bases and J by 10 bases; unmatched bases: 10. This CDR3 comprises 14 residues. CDR1 SQVTM and CDR2 ANQGSEA come from the germline V gene. The CDR3 spells CSVGRLAGAGEQFF. In DNA form, the CDR3 reads TGCAGCGTTGGTAGGCTAGCGGGGGCAGGAGAGCAGTTCTTC.

This clonotype was detected a few times. The V and J genes are TRBV5-1 and TRBJ2-3; 11 bases line up with TRBD2. Germline trimming cut 0 bases from V and 5 bases from J; bases unmatched to any gene: 5. This CDR3 comprises 16 residues. CDR1 is SGHRS, CDR2 YFSETQ, per germline. CDR3 loop: CASSLGTSGLGDTQYF. The CDR3, as DNA: TGCGCCAGCAGCTTGGGGACTAGCGGGCTAGGAGATACGCAGTATTTT.

This clonotype was observed a few times. The chain recombines TRBV18 with TRBJ1-1, with 8 bases fitting TRBD1. The V and J ends lost 6 bases and 6 bases, in that order; junction bases with no gene match: 9. Germline lookup yields CDR1 KGHSH and CDR2 LQKENI. The CDR3 has 14 residues. The CDR3 sequence: CASSLQGDGAEAFF. The CDR3 DNA is TGTGCCAGCTCCCTACAGGGGGATGGCGCTGAAGCTTTCTTT.

The CDR3 coding sequence is TGTGCCAGCAAAGGGGCCCCGAACACCGGGGAGCTGTTTTTT. Its protein is CASKGAPNTGELFF. The chain uses TRBV7-3 and TRBJ2-2, with a possible D match to TRBD1 (5 bases). The CDR3 is 14 amino acids. V gave up 7 bases and J gave up 0 bases, with 9 bases separating them. Germline loops: CDR1 SGHTA, CDR2 FQGTGA.

This clonotype was counted a few times. The chain couples TRBV20-1 to TRBJ2-5, with D unresolved. Per the germline V gene, CDR1 is DFQATT and CDR2 is SNEGSKA (reference sequence). CDR3 length: 12 residues. Trimming cost V 6 bases and J 3 bases, with 11 bases left between them. The CDR3 is CSAPRLKETQYF. In nucleotides, the CDR3 is TGCAGTGCCCCCAGGTTAAAAGAGACCCAGTACTTC.

The J gene is TRBJ2-4, the V gene TRBV20-1; 9 bases are shared with TRBD2. V shed 6 bases, J shed 0 bases, and the junction held 3 bases outside the gene matches. The germline gives CDR1 DFQATT, CDR2 SNEGSKA (reference sequence). This CDR3 contains 14 residues. The CDR3 DNA reads TGCAGTGCGAGACTAGCGGCAGCCAAAAACATTCAGTACTTC. The encoded protein is CSARLAAAKNIQYF.

CDR3 nucleotides: TGTGCCAGCAGCTTTAGAACCATCGGAGATAATGAGCAGTTCTTC. Translating it yields CASSFRTIGDNEQFF. The rearrangement uses TRBV7-3 and TRBJ2-1, with D unresolved. V was clipped by 3 bases and J by 7 bases, with 16 bases between them. The CDR3 totals 15 residues. Germline V gene data show CDR1 as SGHTA and CDR2 as FQGTGA. Combining the CDR3 with reference TRBV7-3 and TRBJ2-1 gives the whole variable domain GAGVSQTPSNKVTEKGKYVELRCDPISGHTALYWYRQSLGQGPEFLIYFQGTGAADDSGLPNDRFFAVRPEGSVSTLKIQRTERGDSAVYLCASSFRTIGDNEQFFGPGTRLTVL.

In its sample, this clonotype was seen a few times. The gene calls are TRBV11-2 and TRBJ2-7; the D is unclear. CDR1 is SGHAT and CDR2 is FQNNGV in the germline V gene. V gave up 3 bases and J gave up 2 bases, with 14 bases separating them. The CDR3 extends over 15 amino acids. The DNA for the CDR3 is TGTGCCAGCAGCTTGTCCGTTCGAGGCCCCTACGAGCAGTACTTC. This gives the protein CASSLSVRGPYEQYF.

This clonotype was seen more than once but under ten times. This chain joins TRBV6-4 and TRBJ2-1; 10 positions match TRBD2. The CDR3 has 15 residues. The germline V gene has CDR1 MRHNA and CDR2 SNTAGT. V dropped 4 bases and J dropped 8; count of bases not matched to a gene: 8. The CDR3 protein is CASSVSSGSFHEQFF. For the CDR3, the DNA is TGTGCCAGCAGTGTCTCTAGCGGGAGCTTCCATGAGCAGTTCTTC.